The source of this T cell receptor (beta chain) is a study of tumor and adjacent non-tumor tissue in lung cancer. No cell sorting was done before RNA was extracted from the tissue. TCRbeta libraries were built with three rounds of nested PCR, modified from ARM-PCR. TCRdb reanalysed the multiplex PCR reads using MiXCR and keeps one entry per CDR3 protein. The sample holds around 200,000 distinct CDR3 sequences, 60% to 75% seen once. Germline CDR1 and CDR2: GTSNPN and SVGIG (reference sequence). The CDR3 covers 17 residues. Deletions cut 3 bases from V and 0 bases from J, with 15 bases between. The specimen sequenced was lung tumor tissue. This chain links TRBV30 with TRBJ2-6; D is perhaps TRBD1 (6 bases). The clonotype comes from a man aged 55 to 70 with non-small cell lung cancer. CDR3 in amino acids: CAWSPGTSPSGANVLTF. CDR3 nucleotide sequence: TGTGCCTGGAGCCCCGGGACATCCCCCTCTGGGGCCAACGTCCTGACTTTC.